The TCR beta chain described here comes from a study of shared clonotypes between healthy human individuals. General study results and limits: Generally, naive subsets came out with larger estimated richness than memory subsets. When compared with the clonotypes that were shared by all four sorted-subset donors, the non-shared clonotypes turned out to have lower generation probabilities.

Concerning this clone itself: Its target is unknown.

The deep-level immunoSEQ assay was used. Libraries were prepared by immunoSEQ multiplex PCR; TCRdb keeps only in-frame clonotypes and omits some of them. The sample includes approximately 110,000 clones, approximately 70% of them seen just once. Sequencing input: memory CD8+ T cells sorted from blood. Subset noted: CD45RO+ cells pooled with CCR7-negative TemRA cells. The TCR comes from a woman aged 25 to 39 in good health.

CDR3 bases: TGTGCCAGCAGCCAAGAAGGTGGGAGGGCCAGCGAGCAGTACTTC. Protein: CASSQEGGRASEQYF. The V and J genes are TRBV9 and TRBJ2-7; 7 bases align to TRBD2. This CDR3 is built from 15 residues. Germline V gene sequence: CDR1 SGDLS, CDR2 YYNGEE. The V and J ends lost 4 bases and 6 bases, in that order; junction bases with no gene match: 13.